The TCR beta chain described here comes from a study of blood T cell repertoires in COVID-19. Looking at the study overall: Some COVID-19 samples were acute and others convalescent; all came from the United States, Italy and Spain. PBMCs, B-cell-depleted T cells, or T cells were the source of the cDNA or gDNA that made up the material.

Trimming took off 5 bases at V and 7 bases at J, with 12 bases between the two ends. The germline gives CDR1 SEHNR, CDR2 FQNEAQ (reference sequence). The CDR3 spans 13 residues. How the authors handled the data: Cell counts per sample came from amplifying reference gene primers. TCRdb's copy holds only in-frame clones and misses some; the assay was immunoSEQ multiplex PCR. V, J and clone size reflect that table, while D and trimming were determined from the DNA. Altogether 310,000 or so clones are present, roughly 90% being singletons, with the ten largest covering 5% to 7.5%. The V call is TRBV7-9, the J call TRBJ1-5, with TRBD1 as a possible D gene (5 bases). Specimen: peripheral blood. This TCR was recovered from a man younger than 35 who had recovered from COVID-19. The CDR3 region has the DNA TGTGCCAGCAGCCCTATGCAGGGACAGCCCCAGCATTTT. Translation gives CASSPMQGQPQHF.